These 12 T cell receptor beta chains came from one sample sequenced in a study of T cells in Graves' hyperthyroidism and ophthalmopathy (dated by TCRdb to between 2018 and 2021). Preparation of the library involved multiplex PCR. Sequencer: Illumina HiSeq 2000. The TCR beta CDR3 regions were amplified from the RNA transcripts. For the first round of RT-PCR on the TCR CDR3, the HTBI primer set was used together with the Qiagen OneStep RT-PCR kit. TCRdb reprocessing: public reads trimmed at Q25 with fastp, clones called with MiXCR, in-frame beta chains kept. Merged by CDR3 protein, the rows form single entries marked with the most common genes and DNA. This sample comprises 690,000 or so distinct CDR3 sequences, under 20% of them detected only once. The top ten clonotypes cover around 17% of the sample. Sample: blood. All receptors derive from a woman in her 50s with Graves' hyperthyroidism that later progressed to Graves' ophthalmopathy.

This clonotype has a count of ten or more. This chain connects TRBV2 to TRBJ1-2; D is possibly TRBD1 (6 bases). CDR1 SNHLY and CDR2 FYNNEI come from the germline V gene. Trimming stripped 8 bases from V and 1 base from J, with 14 bases between. The CDR3 is made up of 14 amino acids. The CDR3 loop is CASERGAVNYGYTF. In nucleotides, the CDR3 is TGTGCCAGCGAAAGGGGGGCTGTTAACTATGGCTACACCTTC.

This clonotype was counted many times. The J gene is TRBJ2-5, the V gene TRBV6-1; D gene uncertain. The CDR3 loop spans 15 amino acids. Germline V gene sequence: CDR1 MNHNS, CDR2 SASEGT. The V end lost 7 bases, the J end lost 5 bases, and 20 bases lay between the germline ends. DNA of the CDR3: TGTGCCAGCAAGGAGTGGGCTACCCAGTCGGAGACCCAGTACTTC. It encodes CASKEWATQSETQYF.

The rearrangement uses TRBV6-5 and TRBJ1-5, with unresolved D. Trimming removed 0 bases at V and 2 bases at J, with 11 bases between. Per the germline V gene, CDR1 is MNHEY and CDR2 is SVGAGI. The CDR3 is made up of 16 amino acids. The CDR3 reads CASSYSPDLGNQPQHF. CDR3 nucleotides: TGTGCCAGCAGTTACTCGCCGGATTTGGGCAATCAGCCCCAGCATTTT.

On this clonotype: Possible read error: a much larger clone is one base away. This chain connects TRBV2 to TRBJ1-4, with D tentatively TRBD1 (6 bases). The CDR3 covers 14 residues. V was shortened by 6 bases and J by 7 bases, with 15 bases between the two germline ends. Germline V gene lookup returns CDR1 SNHLY and CDR2 FYNNEI. The CDR3 protein is CASRGNRDGEKLFF. Here the CDR3 DNA reads TGTGCCAGCAGAGGAAACAGGGACGGTGAAAAACTGTTTTTT.

This clonotype was found many times. This rearrangement joins TRBV12-3 or TRBV12-4 to TRBJ1-5; unclear D gene. CDR3 length: 13 residues. The ends were cut back, 4 bases at V and 5 bases at J, with 9 bases in the middle. The CDR3 here is CASSSLLYQPQHF. For the CDR3, the DNA is TGTGCCAGCAGTTCCTTATTATATCAGCCCCAGCATTTT.

This clonotype was detected many times. The genes are TRBV7-9 and TRBJ2-2, with TRBD2 matching over 9 bases. V shed 5 bases and J 4 bases; nucleotides not matched to a gene: 8. CDR3 size: 16 residues. Germline CDR1 is SEHNR and CDR2 is FQNEAQ (reference sequence). The DNA of the CDR3 is TGTGCCAGCAGCAAGCCGACTAGCGGAGCCACCGGGGAGCTGTTTTTT. It is translated as CASSKPTSGATGELFF.

This clonotype was counted many times. V usage is TRBV3-1 and J usage is TRBJ2-3; D is uncertain. V was pared by 4 bases and J by 0 bases, with 8 bases between. The CDR3 consists of 14 residues. CDR1 is LGHDT and CDR2 is YNNKEL in the germline V gene (reference sequence). In DNA, the CDR3 is TGTGCCAGCAGCCGCGCTGCTAGCACAGATACGCAGTATTTT. Its protein is CASSRAASTDTQYF.

This clonotype was seen a few times. The CDR3: CASSERGWGEKLFF. The CDR3 nucleotides read TGTGCCAGCAGTGAGCGGGGGTGGGGTGAAAAACTGTTTTTT. V is TRBV6-1 and J is TRBJ1-4, with a possible D match to TRBD1 (5 bases). Germline V CDR1 and CDR2: MNHNS, SASEGT. CDR3 length: 14 amino acids. Trimming took off 3 bases at V and 7 bases at J, with 12 bases between the two ends.

The CDR3 sequence is CASGGTKYEQYF. The DNA for the CDR3 is TGTGCCAGCGGGGGGACTAAATACGAGCAGTACTTC. This rearrangement joins TRBV19 to TRBJ2-7; TRBD2 agrees at 7 bases. Unmatched junction bases numbered 6, after V lost 9 bases and J lost 4 bases. The germline CDR1 and CDR2 sequences are LNHDA and SQIVND (reference sequence). The CDR3 has 12 residues. Together with reference TRBV19 and TRBJ2-7, the CDR3 gives the full variable domain: DGGITQSPKYLFRKEGQNVTLSCEQNLNHDAMYWYRQDPGQGLRLIYYSQIVNDFQKGDIAEGYSVSREKKESFPLTVTSAQKNPTAFYLCASGGTKYEQYFGPGTRLTVT.

The sample holds a few counts of this clonotype. The genes are TRBV2 and TRBJ2-3; 8 bases agree with TRBD1. Germline assignment: CDR1 SNHLY and CDR2 FYNNEI. This CDR3 spans 14 amino acids. V shed 5 bases, J shed 6 bases, and the junction held 7 bases outside the gene matches. CDR3 region: CASSKDRGRDTQYF. The CDR3 DNA follows: TGTGCCAGCAGTAAAGACAGGGGACGTGATACGCAGTATTTT.

Comment on this clonotype: One junction end disagrees with the germline gene, perhaps due to a read error. This rearrangement joins TRBV24-1 to TRBJ2-3; the D gene could be TRBD1 or TRBD2 (6 bases each). Germline V gene sequence: CDR1 KGHDR, CDR2 SFDVKD. The CDR3 is 14 residues long. The CDR3: CATSGGASTGTQYF. DNA for the CDR3: TGTGCCACCAGTGGGGGGGCGAGCACAGGTACGCAGTATTTT.

This CDR3 is CASSRTRGNTGELFF. The DNA for the CDR3 is TGTGCCAGCAGCCGGACCCGGGGGAACACCGGGGAGCTGTTTTTT. The J gene is TRBJ2-2, the V gene TRBV7-2; a weak D match, TRBD2 (5 bases). This CDR3 is 15 amino acids long. Germline CDR1 is SGHTA and CDR2 is FQGNSA. Trimming shortened V by 5 bases and J by 1 base, and 11 bases separated the two germline ends.